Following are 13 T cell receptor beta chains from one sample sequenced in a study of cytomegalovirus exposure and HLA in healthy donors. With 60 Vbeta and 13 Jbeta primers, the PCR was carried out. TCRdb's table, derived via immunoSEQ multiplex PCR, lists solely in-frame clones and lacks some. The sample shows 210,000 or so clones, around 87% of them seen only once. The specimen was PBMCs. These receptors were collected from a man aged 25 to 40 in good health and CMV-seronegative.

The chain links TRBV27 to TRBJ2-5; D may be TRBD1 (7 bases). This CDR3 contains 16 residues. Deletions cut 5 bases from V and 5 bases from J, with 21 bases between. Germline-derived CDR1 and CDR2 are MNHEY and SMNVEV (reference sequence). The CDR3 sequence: CASSPRDSKGAETQYF. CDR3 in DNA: TGTGCCAGCAGTCCCCGGGACTCCAAGGGGGCGGAGACCCAGTACTTC.

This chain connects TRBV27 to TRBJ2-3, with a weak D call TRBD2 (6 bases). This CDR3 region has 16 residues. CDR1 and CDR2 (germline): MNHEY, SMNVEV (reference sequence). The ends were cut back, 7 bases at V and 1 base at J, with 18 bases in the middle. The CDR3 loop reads CASMDFSGVGTDTQYF. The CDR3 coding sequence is TGTGCCAGCATGGACTTTTCGGGGGTAGGCACAGATACGCAGTATTTT.

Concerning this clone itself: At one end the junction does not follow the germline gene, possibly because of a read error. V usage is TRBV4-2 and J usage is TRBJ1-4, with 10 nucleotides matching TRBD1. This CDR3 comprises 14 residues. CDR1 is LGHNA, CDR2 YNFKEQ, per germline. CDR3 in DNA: TGTGTCAGCACCGCCGGGACAGGGGCCGAAAAACTGTTTTTT. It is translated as CVSTAGTGAEKLFF.

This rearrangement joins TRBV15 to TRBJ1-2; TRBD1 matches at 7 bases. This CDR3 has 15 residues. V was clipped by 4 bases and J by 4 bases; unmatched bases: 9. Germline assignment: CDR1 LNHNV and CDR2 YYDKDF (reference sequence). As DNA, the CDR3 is TGTGCCACCAGCACAGGGGGTAACAGCCCCTATGGCTACACCTTC. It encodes CATSTGGNSPYGYTF.

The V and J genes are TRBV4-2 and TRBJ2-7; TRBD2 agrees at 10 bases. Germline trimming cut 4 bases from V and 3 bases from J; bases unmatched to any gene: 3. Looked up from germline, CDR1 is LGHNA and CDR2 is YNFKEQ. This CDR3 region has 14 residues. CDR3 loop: CASSPQRGGYEQYF. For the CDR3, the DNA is TGTGCCAGCAGCCCTCAGCGGGGGGGCTACGAGCAGTACTTC.

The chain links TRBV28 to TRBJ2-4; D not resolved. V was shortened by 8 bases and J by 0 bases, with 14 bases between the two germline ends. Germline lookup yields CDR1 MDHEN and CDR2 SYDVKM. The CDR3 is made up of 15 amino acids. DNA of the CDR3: TGTGCCAGCGGAACAGCAGCCCTAGCCAAAAACATTCAGTACTTC. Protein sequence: CASGTAALAKNIQYF. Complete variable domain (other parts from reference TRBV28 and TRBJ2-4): DVKVTQSSRYLVKRTGEKVFLECVQDMDHENMFWYRQDPGLGLRLIYFSYDVKMKEKGDIPEGYSVSREKKERFSLILESASTNQTSMYLCASGTAALAKNIQYFGAGTRLSVL.

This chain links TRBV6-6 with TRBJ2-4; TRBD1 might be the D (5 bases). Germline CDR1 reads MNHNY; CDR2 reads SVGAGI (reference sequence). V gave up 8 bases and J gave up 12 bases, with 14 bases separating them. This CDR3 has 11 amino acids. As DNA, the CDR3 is TGTGCCAGCGACAACAGGATCAGTCAGTACTTC. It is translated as CASDNRISQYF.

The CDR3 reads CSAEGRAPSGYGYTF. The CDR3 nucleotides read TGCAGCGCTGAGGGGAGGGCCCCCAGCGGCTATGGCTACACCTTC. The chain recombines TRBV29-1 with TRBJ1-2; possible D gene TRBD1, 5 bases. Trimming took 7 bases from V and 4 from J, leaving 22 bases between them. Germline V gene sequence: CDR1 SQVTM, CDR2 ANQGSEA. The CDR3 extends over 15 amino acids.

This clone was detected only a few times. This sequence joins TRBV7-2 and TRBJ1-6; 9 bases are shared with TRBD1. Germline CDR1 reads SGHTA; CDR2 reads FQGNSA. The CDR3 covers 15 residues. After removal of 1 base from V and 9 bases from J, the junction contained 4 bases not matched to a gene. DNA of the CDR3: TGTGCCAGCAGCTTAGGGAGGGACAGGGCTTCACCCCTCCACTTT. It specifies CASSLGRDRASPLHF.

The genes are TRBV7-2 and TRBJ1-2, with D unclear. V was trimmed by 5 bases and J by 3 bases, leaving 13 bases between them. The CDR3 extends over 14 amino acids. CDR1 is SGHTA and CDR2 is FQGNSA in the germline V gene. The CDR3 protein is CASSGGPSYYGYTF. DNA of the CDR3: TGTGCCAGCAGCGGCGGCCCGTCCTACTATGGCTACACCTTC.

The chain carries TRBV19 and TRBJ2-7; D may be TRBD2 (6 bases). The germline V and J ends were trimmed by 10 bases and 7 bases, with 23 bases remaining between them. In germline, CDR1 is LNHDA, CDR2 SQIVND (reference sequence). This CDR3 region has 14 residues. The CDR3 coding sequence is TGTGCCACCGCCACCGGGGGACCGGACTGGGAGCAGTACTTC. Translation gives CATATGGPDWEQYF.

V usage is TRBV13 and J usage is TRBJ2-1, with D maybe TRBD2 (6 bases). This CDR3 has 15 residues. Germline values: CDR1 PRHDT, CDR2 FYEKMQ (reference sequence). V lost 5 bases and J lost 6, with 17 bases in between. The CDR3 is CASSLRGARGNEQFF. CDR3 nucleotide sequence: TGTGCCAGCAGCCTCCGCGGGGCAAGGGGCAATGAGCAGTTCTTC.

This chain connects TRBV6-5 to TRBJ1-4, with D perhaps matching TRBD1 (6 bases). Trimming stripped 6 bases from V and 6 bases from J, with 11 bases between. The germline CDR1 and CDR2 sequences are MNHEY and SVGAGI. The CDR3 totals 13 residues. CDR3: CASRKGGDEKLFF. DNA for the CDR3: TGTGCCAGCAGAAAAGGGGGGGATGAAAAACTGTTTTTT.